Below are 12 T cell receptor beta chains sequenced from a single sample in a study of cytomegalovirus exposure and HLA in healthy donors. Both 60 Vbeta primers and 13 Jbeta primers went into the PCR. Sequenced by immunoSEQ multiplex PCR; TCRdb stores in-frame clones only, minus some. The data show around 190,000 clones, more than 65% seen once. Sequenced material: PBMCs. The receptor source for this set is a female donor in good health and CMV-seronegative.

This clone was seen a single time. The genes are TRBV6-5 and TRBJ1-1; D unresolved. Trimming took 9 bases from V and 4 from J, leaving 18 bases between them. This CDR3 has 14 amino acids. Germline values: CDR1 MNHEY, CDR2 SVGAGI. The CDR3 sequence is CASRPGRRSTEAFF. Written as DNA, the CDR3 is TGTGCCAGTCGGCCTGGACGGAGGAGCACTGAAGCTTTCTTT.

The chain employs TRBV28 and TRBJ1-5; TRBD1 matches 7 bases. CDR1 and CDR2 (germline): MDHEN, SYDVKM. The CDR3 spans 17 residues. V shed 3 bases, J shed 1 base, and the junction held 9 bases outside the gene matches. Here the CDR3 reads CASSFWAGGLSNQPQHF. The CDR3 DNA reads TGTGCCAGCAGTTTTTGGGCAGGGGGATTAAGCAATCAGCCCCAGCATTTT.

The chain uses TRBV6-6 and TRBJ2-7; D perhaps matches TRBD1 (5 bases). The germline gives CDR1 MNHNY, CDR2 SVGAGI (reference sequence). This CDR3 region has 15 residues. Trimming removed 0 bases at V and 1 base at J, with 10 bases between. The CDR3 DNA reads as TGTGCCAGCAGTTACTCGGCAAGGGGTTCCTACGAGCAGTACTTC. This encodes CASSYSARGSYEQYF.

Written as DNA, the CDR3 is TGTGCCAGTAGTATCGTTACCCCGCAGAAGTCGGATACGCAGTATTTT. This encodes CASSIVTPQKSDTQYF. The genes are TRBV19 and TRBJ2-3; no firm D call. The CDR3 runs 16 residues. The V gene's germline CDR1 is LNHDA and CDR2 SQIVND (reference sequence). Trimming removed 3 bases at V and 6 bases at J, with 19 bases between.

CDR3 DNA: TGTGCCAGCAGTGAAGGGTTCGGAGCTTTCTTT. This sequence encodes CASSEGFGAFF. V usage is TRBV6-1 and J usage is TRBJ1-1; D is unresolved. Trimming pared 1 base from V and 10 bases from J, leaving 7 bases between. The CDR3 consists of 11 residues. Per germline, CDR1 MNHNS and CDR2 SASEGT.

This clone was observed once. The chain is built from TRBV5-4 and TRBJ1-2; TRBD1 aligns across 7 bases. Germline CDR1 is SGHNT and CDR2 is YYREEE (reference sequence). CDR3 length: 15 amino acids. V dropped 6 bases and J dropped 0; count of bases not matched to a gene: 8. The CDR3, as DNA: TGTGCCAGCACCCGACAGGGAGCGTCTAACTATGGCTACACCTTC. Protein product: CASTRQGASNYGYTF.

This chain connects TRBV30 to TRBJ2-7, with a possible D match to TRBD1 (6 bases). This CDR3 contains 15 residues. Germline assignment: CDR1 GTSNPN and CDR2 SVGIG (reference sequence). Trimming took 2 bases from V and 0 from J, leaving 14 bases between them. The CDR3 DNA reads as TGTGCCTGGAGTCGAACCGGGACATACTCCTACGAGCAGTACTTC. Amino acids: CAWSRTGTYSYEQYF.

This clone showed up just a few times. The chain recombines TRBV2 with TRBJ1-1; tentative D call: TRBD1 (5 bases). Germline V gives CDR1 SNHLY, CDR2 FYNNEI. Trimming shortened V by 3 bases and J by 1 base, and 15 bases separated the two germline ends. The CDR3 length is 16 residues. CDR3 sequence: CASSEIRRGGNTEAFF. CDR3 sequence (DNA): TGTGCCAGCAGTGAGATCAGGCGGGGGGGGAACACTGAAGCTTTCTTT.

The V gene is TRBV6-5, the J gene TRBJ2-7; tentatively, D is TRBD1 (6 bases). Germline V gives CDR1 MNHEY, CDR2 SVGAGI. This CDR3 is 15 amino acids long. Trimming stripped 5 bases from V and 1 base from J, with 15 bases between. The CDR3 region is CASSQTGKLSYEQYF. Written as DNA, the CDR3 is TGTGCCAGCAGTCAAACAGGGAAATTGTCCTACGAGCAGTACTTC.

The chain has TRBV4-1 and TRBJ1-1, with D maybe TRBD1 (5 bases). The CDR3 has 14 residues. V dropped 1 base and J dropped 7 bases, with 13 bases sitting between them. Germline V gene data show CDR1 as MGHRA and CDR2 as YSYEKL. The CDR3 DNA reads TGCGCCAGCAGCCAAGGGACCTGGGGGGGTGAAGCTTTCTTT. Amino acid sequence: CASSQGTWGGEAFF.

J is TRBJ2-7 and V is TRBV27; the match to TRBD2 covers 9 bases. This CDR3 has 17 residues. CDR1 is MNHEY and CDR2 is SMNVEV in the germline V gene (reference sequence). V was clipped by 7 bases and J by 4 bases; unmatched bases: 17. The CDR3 loop is CASNTEPSGTSLYEQYF. As DNA, the CDR3 is TGTGCCAGCAATACAGAGCCCTCCGGGACTAGCCTATACGAGCAGTACTTC.

As concerns this clone: This same CDR3 is encoded by further DNA sequences in the sample. The chain carries TRBV4-1 and TRBJ2-7; 8 bases agree with TRBD2. Germline assignment: CDR1 MGHRA and CDR2 YSYEKL. The trim removed 2 bases at V and 6 bases at J, leaving 15 bases unmatched. The CDR3 contains 17 residues. For the CDR3, the DNA is TGCGCCAGCAGCCAAAACCCGTGGGCGGGGGGCCGGGGCGAGCAGTACTTC. Translating it yields CASSQNPWAGGRGEQYF.